These 32 T cell receptor beta chains came from one sample sequenced in a study of cytomegalovirus exposure and HLA in healthy donors. This PCR relied on a set of 60 Vbeta primers and 13 Jbeta primers. Here immunoSEQ multiplex PCR was the method, and the copy in TCRdb shows in-frame clones only, minus some. This sample has 150,000 to 200,000 clones, with over 65% found just once. The material sequenced was PBMCs. These receptors were collected from a man in his late teens or twenties in good health and CMV-seropositive.

The table lists this clone with a few counts. V usage is TRBV5-1 and J usage is TRBJ2-1; D is undetermined. The V end was cut by 0 bases, the J end by 6 bases, with 13 bases between. The germline gives CDR1 SGHRS, CDR2 YFSETQ. There are 15 residues in the CDR3. CDR3 in amino acids: CASSLVFVEANEQFF. The CDR3 DNA reads as TGCGCCAGCAGCTTGGTATTCGTTGAAGCCAATGAGCAGTTCTTC.

The chain has TRBV9 and TRBJ2-2; TRBD2 matches at 10 bases. Germline loops: CDR1 SGDLS, CDR2 YYNGEE. The CDR3 is made up of 17 amino acids. The trim removed 2 bases at V and 4 bases at J, leaving 8 bases unmatched. As DNA, the CDR3 is TGTGCCAGCAGCGTTTTCCTAGCGGGGGCAACCACCGGGGAGCTGTTTTTT. This encodes CASSVFLAGATTGELFF.

The rearrangement joins TRBV11-2 to TRBJ1-1; 11 nucleotides align to TRBD1. Germline V gene lookup returns CDR1 SGHAT and CDR2 FQNNGV. V was clipped by 1 base and J by 8 bases; unmatched bases: 3. This CDR3 contains 14 residues. CDR3 protein: CASSLGGQGAEAFF. The DNA of the CDR3 is TGTGCCAGCAGCTTAGGCGGACAGGGGGCGGAAGCTTTCTTT.

The V call is TRBV7-8, the J call TRBJ1-4; 7 bases agree with TRBD1. The CDR3 has 15 residues. The trim removed 5 bases at V and 4 bases at J, leaving 7 bases unmatched. Germline V gene sequence: CDR1 SGHVS, CDR2 FQNEAQ. The DNA of the CDR3 is TGTGCCAGCAGCAACCCGGGACAGAGTAATGAAAAACTGTTTTTT. Amino acid sequence: CASSNPGQSNEKLFF. Together with reference TRBV7-8 and TRBJ1-4, the CDR3 gives the full variable domain: GAGVSQSPRYKVAKRGQDVALRCDPISGHVSLFWYQQALGQGPEFLTYFQNEAQLDKSGLPSDRFFAERPEGSVSTLKIQRTQQEDSAVYLCASSNPGQSNEKLFFGSGTQLSVL.

This clone has just a few counts. The CDR3 DNA reads as TGTGCCAGCAGCCTCACCCTAAAGGGGACCGGGGAGCTGTTTTTT. Translated, it gives CASSLTLKGTGELFF. The gene calls are TRBV7-8 and TRBJ2-2; D may be TRBD1 (5 bases). Germline CDR1 is SGHVS and CDR2 is FQNEAQ. The CDR3 spans 15 residues. V was cut by 5 bases and J by 5 bases, with 15 bases left in between.

The chain carries TRBV6-1 and TRBJ2-3, with TRBD2 identical over 8 bases. This CDR3 is built from 15 residues. The ends lost 6 bases at V and 0 bases at J; junction bases unmatched: 5. Germline V gene sequence: CDR1 MNHNS, CDR2 SASEGT. CDR3 region: CASRQRESSTDTQYF. The CDR3 coding sequence is TGTGCCAGCAGACAGCGGGAGTCTAGCACAGATACGCAGTATTTT.

The chain uses TRBV4-2 and TRBJ1-1, with a possible D match to TRBD1 (5 bases). The CDR3 covers 15 residues. Per the germline V gene, CDR1 is LGHNA and CDR2 is YNFKEQ. V was cut by 1 base and J by 1 base, with 10 bases left in between. DNA of the CDR3: TGTGCCAGCAGCCAAGCCGAAGGACAGAACACTGAAGCTTTCTTT. Amino acid sequence: CASSQAEGQNTEAFF.

V and J are TRBV29-1 and TRBJ1-2; 7 nucleotides line up with TRBD1. V lost 6 bases and J lost 4; bases outside the gene matches: 8. CDR3 length: 13 residues. CDR1 and CDR2 from the germline V gene are SQVTM and ANQGSEA. The CDR3 spells CSVDSDRSYGYTF. DNA of the CDR3: TGCAGCGTCGACTCGGACAGGAGCTATGGCTACACCTTC.

The chain's CDR3 is CASTLPASGLGELFF. The CDR3 DNA reads as TGTGCCAGCACTCTACCTGCTAGCGGGCTGGGGGAGCTGTTTTTT. This chain links TRBV11-3 with TRBJ2-2; 8 positions agree with TRBD2. The V and J ends lost 7 bases and 8 bases, in that order; junction bases with no gene match: 12. The CDR3 spans 15 residues. Germline values: CDR1 SGHNT, CDR2 YENEEA.

Written as DNA, the CDR3 is TGTGCCAGCAGCTTAGAGGGGGTGAACACTGAAGCTTTCTTT. As protein: CASSLEGVNTEAFF. This chain joins TRBV7-9 and TRBJ1-1; TRBD1 might be the D (6 bases). Trimming pared 1 base from V and 0 bases from J, leaving 6 bases between. CDR1 and CDR2 (germline): SEHNR, FQNEAQ (reference sequence). CDR3 size: 14 residues.

In its sample, this clone was seen a few times. The chain joins TRBV10-3 to TRBJ2-1; 12 positions match TRBD2. V was clipped by 11 bases and J by 6 bases; unmatched bases: 11. From germline, CDR1 is ENHRY and CDR2 SYGVKD. The CDR3 loop spans 15 amino acids. The CDR3 bases are TGTGCCCCTCCGTCGGCTAGCGGGAGGGTCAATGAGCAGTTCTTC. Encoded protein: CAPPSASGRVNEQFF.

The chain recombines TRBV20-1 with TRBJ2-5, with unresolved D. CDR1 DFQATT and CDR2 SNEGSKA come from the germline V gene (reference sequence). CDR3 length: 11 amino acids. Trimming shortened V by 3 bases and J by 4 bases, and 6 bases separated the two germline ends. In DNA form, the CDR3 reads TGCAGTGCTAGTCCGGGAGAGACCCAGTACTTC. Its translation is CSASPGETQYF.

The chain recombines TRBV7-8 with TRBJ1-1; the D gene is possibly TRBD1 (6 bases). CDR1 is SGHVS, CDR2 FQNEAQ, per germline. CDR3 length: 17 residues. The V gene lost 2 bases and the J gene lost 3 bases, with 19 bases spanning the gap. In nucleotides, the CDR3 is TGTGCCAGCAGCTTAAGAGTCACAGGGATTGGGTACACTGAAGCTTTCTTT. Amino acid sequence: CASSLRVTGIGYTEAFF.

The rearrangement joins TRBV27 to TRBJ2-7; possible D gene TRBD2, 6 bases. CDR3 size: 14 residues. Per the germline V gene, CDR1 is MNHEY and CDR2 is SMNVEV (reference sequence). Between the trimmed V and J ends, which lost 3 bases and 3 bases, there was a span of 12 bases. The CDR3 DNA reads as TGTGCCAGCAGTTTCGCTGGGGGGTTCTACGAGCAGTACGTC. It is translated as CASSFAGGFYEQYV.

The V gene is TRBV20-1, the J gene TRBJ2-1; tentative D call: TRBD1 (5 bases). This CDR3 is 11 amino acids long. V dropped 1 base and J dropped 9 bases, with 7 bases sitting between them. Germline assignment: CDR1 DFQATT and CDR2 SNEGSKA (reference sequence). In DNA form, the CDR3 reads TGCAGTGCTAGAGGACAGCGTGAGCAGTTCTTC. It yields the protein CSARGQREQFF.

The chain joins TRBV7-8 to TRBJ2-3; tentative D call: TRBD1 (6 bases). The CDR3 spans 14 residues. CDR1 SGHVS and CDR2 FQNEAQ come from the germline V gene. V lost 5 bases to trimming and J lost 2 bases, with 11 bases between them. The CDR3 DNA follows: TGTGCCAGCAGCCAAGACAGGACCACAGATACGCAGTATTTT. It specifies CASSQDRTTDTQYF.

This chain's CDR3 is CASSDPDRGIQYEQYV. DNA of the CDR3: TGTGCCAGCAGTGACCCCGACAGGGGGATCCAATACGAGCAGTACGTC. This chain links TRBV6-1 with TRBJ2-7, with TRBD1 matching over 9 bases. Germline values: CDR1 MNHNS, CDR2 SASEGT. CDR3 length: 16 residues. V shed 3 bases, J shed 4 bases, and the junction held 10 bases outside the gene matches.

In the case of this clone: Just one base apart from a much larger clone, this may be a read error. CDR3 region: CASSDRENTEAFF. In nucleotides, the CDR3 is TGTGCCAGCAGCGACAGGGAGAACACTGAAGCTTTCTTT. The chain is built from TRBV5-4 and TRBJ1-1; 7 bases align to TRBD1. V gave up 4 bases and J gave up 1 base; unmatched junction bases: 1. This CDR3 spans 13 amino acids. Per germline, CDR1 SGHNT and CDR2 YYREEE (reference sequence).

This clone has a handful of counts. The genes are TRBV4-1 and TRBJ1-1; D perhaps matches TRBD1 (5 bases). V lost 0 bases to trimming and J lost 5 bases, with 10 bases between them. This CDR3 has 14 residues. CDR1 is MGHRA, CDR2 YSYEKL, per germline. This CDR3 reads CASSQDQGWTEAFF. As DNA, the CDR3 is TGCGCCAGCAGCCAAGATCAGGGTTGGACTGAAGCTTTCTTT.

This sequence joins TRBV4-2 and TRBJ2-1, with 11 bases that match TRBD2. This CDR3 has 16 amino acids. Per germline, CDR1 LGHNA and CDR2 YNFKEQ. Germline trimming cut 4 bases from V and 8 bases from J; bases unmatched to any gene: 10. The CDR3 sequence: CASSRELAGAVYEQFF. In DNA, the CDR3 is TGTGCCAGCAGCCGAGAACTAGCGGGGGCCGTCTATGAGCAGTTCTTC.

In its sample, this clone ranks as large. The J gene is TRBJ2-1, the V gene TRBV19; 7 nucleotides line up with TRBD2. The germline gives CDR1 LNHDA, CDR2 SQIVND (reference sequence). The CDR3 has 15 residues. Trimming cost V 3 bases and J 3 bases; bases outside gene matches: 5. CDR3 loop: CASSIGGLNYNEQFF. The CDR3 DNA follows: TGTGCCAGTAGTATCGGGGGGTTAAACTACAATGAGCAGTTCTTC.

This chain links TRBV5-4 with TRBJ2-6, with 7 bases aligning to TRBD2. Losses at the gene ends were 0 bases for V and 1 base for J; bases not matched to a gene: 4. This CDR3 contains 17 residues. CDR1 and CDR2 from the germline V gene are SGHNT and YYREEE (reference sequence). In nucleotides, the CDR3 is TGTGCCAGCAGCTTGGAACCCGGGGGGTCTGGGGCCAACGTCCTGACTTTC. Translation: CASSLEPGGSGANVLTF.

The gene calls are TRBV5-1 and TRBJ2-1; TRBD2 aligns across 15 bases. The V and J ends lost 4 bases and 6 bases, in that order; junction bases with no gene match: 5. Germline-derived CDR1 and CDR2 are SGHRS and YFSETQ. This CDR3 spans 16 amino acids. This CDR3 is CASSPGTSGGLNEQFF. Here the CDR3 DNA reads TGCGCCAGCAGCCCGGGGACTAGCGGGGGGCTCAATGAGCAGTTCTTC.

The rearrangement links TRBV6-5 to TRBJ2-7, with 10 bases that match TRBD2. From germline, CDR1 is MNHEY and CDR2 SVGAGI. V shed 6 bases and J 2 bases; nucleotides not matched to a gene: 4. The CDR3 is 14 residues long. The CDR3 protein is CASSSSGGTYEQYV. The CDR3 nucleotides are TGTGCCAGCAGCTCTAGCGGGGGAACCTACGAGCAGTACGTC.

This chain joins TRBV7-9 and TRBJ2-2; no clear D gene. CDR3 length equals 17 residues. Germline V gene lookup returns CDR1 SEHNR and CDR2 FQNEAQ (reference sequence). Trimming left V 2 bases short and J 4 bases short, with 17 bases between. The DNA of the CDR3 is TGTGCCAGCAGCTTATCTCGCGATAGTAAAACCACCGGGGAGCTGTTTTTT. Amino acids: CASSLSRDSKTTGELFF.

This chain joins TRBV7-2 and TRBJ2-5; tentative D call: TRBD2 (5 bases). The CDR3 has 15 residues. Germline V gene lookup returns CDR1 SGHTA and CDR2 FQGNSA. V lost 4 bases and J lost 2, with 14 bases in between. The DNA of the CDR3 is TGTGCCAGCAGCTCCCCCCAGCGGACGCAAGAGACCCAGTACTTC. Its protein is CASSSPQRTQETQYF.

The chain joins TRBV7-9 to TRBJ2-1; 9 bases match TRBD2. Germline lookup yields CDR1 SEHNR and CDR2 FQNEAQ (reference sequence). CDR3 length: 16 amino acids. Germline trimming cut 11 bases from V and 8 bases from J; bases unmatched to any gene: 19. The CDR3 bases are TGTGCCGTCATACGTCCGGCGGGAGGGCGGTGGGATGAGCAGTTCTTC. It specifies CAVIRPAGGRWDEQFF.

This chain uses TRBV5-1 with TRBJ2-5; the D gene is possibly TRBD1 (6 bases). Deletions cut 3 bases from V and 3 bases from J, with 15 bases between. The CDR3 is 15 residues long. The germline gives CDR1 SGHRS, CDR2 YFSETQ. CDR3 nucleotide sequence: TGCGCCAGCAGCTCCTCTGACAGGATTGAAGAGACCCAGTACTTC. This codes for CASSSSDRIEETQYF.

J is TRBJ2-7 and V is TRBV28; D unclear. The length of the CDR3 is 12 residues. Germline V CDR1 and CDR2: MDHEN, SYDVKM. V dropped 3 bases and J dropped 4 bases, with 7 bases sitting between them. CDR3: CASSFSGYEQYV. CDR3 nucleotides: TGTGCCAGCAGTTTTTCCGGGTACGAGCAGTACGTC.

The rearrangement uses TRBV19 and TRBJ2-3, with TRBD2 matching over 9 bases. V shed 0 bases and J 2 bases; nucleotides not matched to a gene: 3. Per germline, CDR1 LNHDA and CDR2 SQIVND (reference sequence). The CDR3 totals 16 residues. Here the CDR3 reads CASSIDLAGNTDTQYF. The CDR3, as DNA: TGTGCCAGTAGTATAGATCTAGCGGGAAACACAGATACGCAGTATTTT.

In its sample, this clone was seen a few times. The chain has TRBV2 and TRBJ1-1; no definite D call. The ends were cut back, 4 bases at V and 2 bases at J, with 8 bases in the middle. The CDR3 length is 13 residues. Per the germline V gene, CDR1 is SNHLY and CDR2 is FYNNEI. The CDR3 region has the DNA TGTGCCAGCAGTGGGGAGGGTAACACTGAAGCTTTCTTT. It translates to CASSGEGNTEAFF. The full variable domain, with the rest looked up from reference TRBV2 and TRBJ1-1, is EPEVTQTPSHQVTQMGQEVILRCVPISNHLYFYWYRQILGQKVEFLVSFYNNEISEKSEIFDDQFSVERPDGSNFTLKIRSTKLEDSAMYFCASSGEGNTEAFFGQGTRLTVV.

The chain is built from TRBV7-2 and TRBJ1-2; D unclear. Per germline, CDR1 SGHTA and CDR2 FQGNSA. Trimming took off 6 bases at V and 8 bases at J, with 13 bases between the two ends. The CDR3 covers 12 residues. Written as DNA, the CDR3 is TGTGCCAGCAGGAGAGAGGCCAGCGGCTACACCTTC. Its protein is CASRREASGYTF. The variable domain in full, with the rest retrieved from reference TRBV7-2 and TRBJ1-2, is GAGVSQSPSNKVTEKGKDVELRCDPISGHTALYWYRQSLGQGLEFLIYFQGNSAPDKSGLPSDRFSAERTGGSVSTLTIQRTQQEDSAVYLCASRREASGYTFGSGTRLTVV.